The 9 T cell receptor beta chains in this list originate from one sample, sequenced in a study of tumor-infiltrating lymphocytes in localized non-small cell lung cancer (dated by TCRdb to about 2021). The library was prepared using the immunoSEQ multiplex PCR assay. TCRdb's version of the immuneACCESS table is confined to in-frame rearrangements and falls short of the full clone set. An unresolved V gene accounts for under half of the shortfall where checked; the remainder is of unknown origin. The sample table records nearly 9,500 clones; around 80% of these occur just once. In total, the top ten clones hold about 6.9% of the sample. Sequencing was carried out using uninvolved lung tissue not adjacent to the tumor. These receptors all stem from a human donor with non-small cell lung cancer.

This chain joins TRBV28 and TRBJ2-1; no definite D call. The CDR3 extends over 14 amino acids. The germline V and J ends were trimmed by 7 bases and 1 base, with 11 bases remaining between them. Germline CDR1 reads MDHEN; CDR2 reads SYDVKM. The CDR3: CASTLSPSYNEQFF. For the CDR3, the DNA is TGTGCCAGCACCCTTTCCCCATCCTACAATGAGCAGTTCTTC. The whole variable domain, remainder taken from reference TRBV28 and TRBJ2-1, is DVKVTQSSRYLVKRTGEKVFLECVQDMDHENMFWYRQDPGLGLRLIYFSYDVKMKEKGDIPEGYSVSREKKERFSLILESASTNQTSMYLCASTLSPSYNEQFFGPGTRLTVL.

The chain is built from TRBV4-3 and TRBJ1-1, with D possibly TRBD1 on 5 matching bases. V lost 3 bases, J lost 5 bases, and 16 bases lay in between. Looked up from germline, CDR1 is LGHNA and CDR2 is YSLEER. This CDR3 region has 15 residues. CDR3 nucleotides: TGCGCCAGCAGCCATTTCGGTGGCGGGGGTACTGAAGCTTTCTTT. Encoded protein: CASSHFGGGGTEAFF.

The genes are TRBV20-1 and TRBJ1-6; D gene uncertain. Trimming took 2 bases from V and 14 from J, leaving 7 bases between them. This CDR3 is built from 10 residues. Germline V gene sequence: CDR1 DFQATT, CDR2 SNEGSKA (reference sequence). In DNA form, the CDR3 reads TGCAGTGCTAGACGGGAGGCCCTCCACTTT. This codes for CSARREALHF.

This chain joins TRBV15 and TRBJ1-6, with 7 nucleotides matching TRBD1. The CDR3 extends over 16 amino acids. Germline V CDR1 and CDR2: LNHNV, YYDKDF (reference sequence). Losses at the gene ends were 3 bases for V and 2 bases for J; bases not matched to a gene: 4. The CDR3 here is CATSRTGQTYNSPLHF. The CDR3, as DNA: TGTGCCACCAGCAGGACGGGACAGACCTATAATTCACCCCTCCACTTT.

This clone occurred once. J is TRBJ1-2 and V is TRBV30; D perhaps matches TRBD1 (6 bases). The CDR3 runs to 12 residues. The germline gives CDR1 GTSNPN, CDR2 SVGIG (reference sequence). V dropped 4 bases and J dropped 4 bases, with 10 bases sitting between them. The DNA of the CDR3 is TGTGCCTGGAACGCGGGGGCCTATGGCTACACCTTC. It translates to CAWNAGAYGYTF.

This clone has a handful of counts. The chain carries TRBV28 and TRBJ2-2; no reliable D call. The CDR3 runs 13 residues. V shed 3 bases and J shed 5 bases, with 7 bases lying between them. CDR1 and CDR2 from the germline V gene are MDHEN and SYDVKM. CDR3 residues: CASSFLRTGELFF. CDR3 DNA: TGTGCCAGCAGTTTTCTCCGGACCGGGGAGCTGTTTTTT.

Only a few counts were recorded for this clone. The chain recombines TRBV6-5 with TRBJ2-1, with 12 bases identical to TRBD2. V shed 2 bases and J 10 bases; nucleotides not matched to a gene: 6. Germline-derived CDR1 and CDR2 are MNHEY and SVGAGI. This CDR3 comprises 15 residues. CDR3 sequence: CASSYLAGGPREQFF. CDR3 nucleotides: TGTGCCAGCAGTTACCTAGCGGGAGGGCCCCGAGAGCAGTTCTTC.

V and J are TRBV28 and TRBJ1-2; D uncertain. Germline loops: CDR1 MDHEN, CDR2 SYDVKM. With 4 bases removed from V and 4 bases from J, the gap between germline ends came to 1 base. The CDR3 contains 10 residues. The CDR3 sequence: CASSSYGYTF. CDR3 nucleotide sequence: TGTGCCAGCAGTTCCTATGGCTACACCTTC.

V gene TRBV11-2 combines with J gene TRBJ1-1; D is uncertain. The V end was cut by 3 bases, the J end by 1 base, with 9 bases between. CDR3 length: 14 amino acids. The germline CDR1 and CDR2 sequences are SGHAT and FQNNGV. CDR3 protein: CASSFERENTEAFF. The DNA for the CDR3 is TGTGCCAGCAGCTTTGAGAGGGAGAACACTGAAGCTTTCTTT.